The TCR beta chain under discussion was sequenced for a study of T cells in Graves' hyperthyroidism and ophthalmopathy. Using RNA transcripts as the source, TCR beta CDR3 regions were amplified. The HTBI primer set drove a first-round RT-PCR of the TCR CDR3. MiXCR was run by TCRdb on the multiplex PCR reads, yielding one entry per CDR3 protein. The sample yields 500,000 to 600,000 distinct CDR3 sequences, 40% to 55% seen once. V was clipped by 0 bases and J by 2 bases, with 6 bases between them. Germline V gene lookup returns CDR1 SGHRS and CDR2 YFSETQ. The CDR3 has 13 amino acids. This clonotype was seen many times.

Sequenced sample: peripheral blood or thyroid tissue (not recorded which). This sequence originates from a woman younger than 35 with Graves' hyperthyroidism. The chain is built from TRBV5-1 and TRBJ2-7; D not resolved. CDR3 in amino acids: CASSLEFTYEQYF. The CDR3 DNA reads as TGCGCCAGCAGCTTGGAATTTACCTACGAGCAGTACTTC.